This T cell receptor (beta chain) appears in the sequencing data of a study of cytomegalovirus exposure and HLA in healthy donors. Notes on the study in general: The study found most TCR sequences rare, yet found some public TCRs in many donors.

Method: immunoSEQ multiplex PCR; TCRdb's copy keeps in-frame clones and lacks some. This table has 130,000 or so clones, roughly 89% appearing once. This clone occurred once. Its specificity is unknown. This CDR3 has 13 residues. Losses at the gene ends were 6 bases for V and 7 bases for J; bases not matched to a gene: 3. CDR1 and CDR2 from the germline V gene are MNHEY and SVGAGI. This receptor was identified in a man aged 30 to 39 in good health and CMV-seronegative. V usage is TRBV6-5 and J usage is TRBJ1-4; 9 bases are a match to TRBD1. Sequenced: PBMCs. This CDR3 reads CASRRQGGEKLFF. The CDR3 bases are TGTGCCAGCAGGAGACAGGGGGGTGAAAAACTGTTTTTT.